Shown below are 27 T cell receptor beta chains from a single sample sequenced in a study of blood T cell repertoires in COVID-19. The repertoire was sequenced with immunoSEQ multiplex PCR; TCRdb's copy has only in-frame clones and lacks some. The top ten clones hold roughly 8.2% of a sample with 140,000 to 150,000 clones, 81% of them seen once. What was sequenced was peripheral blood. The receptor set was obtained from a human donor in a cohort sampled during active COVID-19.

V is TRBV10-3 and J is TRBJ2-7; TRBD1 matches at 7 bases. V lost 8 bases to trimming and J lost 6 bases; unmatched junction nucleotides: 7. The V gene's germline CDR1 is ENHRY and CDR2 SYGVKD. CDR3 length: 12 residues. The CDR3 protein is CAIATGAVEQYF. Written as DNA, the CDR3 is TGTGCCATCGCCACAGGGGCGGTCGAGCAGTACTTC.

The chain recombines TRBV15 with TRBJ2-3, with D hard to call. Germline V gene data show CDR1 as LNHNV and CDR2 as YYDKDF (reference sequence). The CDR3 runs 15 residues. V was pared by 1 base and J by 3 bases, with 11 bases between. The CDR3, as DNA: TGTGCCACCAGCAGAGGCAATAGTTGGACAGATACGCAGTATTTT. Translating it yields CATSRGNSWTDTQYF.

The chain combines TRBV6-2 or TRBV6-3 with TRBJ2-7; D could derive from TRBD1 or TRBD2 (5 bases each). CDR1 is MNHEY and CDR2 is SVGEGT in the germline V gene. V lost 6 bases to trimming and J lost 5 bases, with 8 bases between them. The length of the CDR3 is 11 residues. The DNA for the CDR3 is TGTGCCAGCAGCCGGGGCAACGAGCAGTACTTC. It yields the protein CASSRGNEQYF.

CDR3 sequence reads: CASSYAGGLAAEQFF. In DNA, the CDR3 is TGTGCCAGCAGCTACGCGGGTGGACTAGCGGCAGAGCAGTTCTTC. The V gene is TRBV7-2, the J gene TRBJ2-1; 10 positions agree with TRBD2. V was pared by 4 bases and J by 10 bases, with 10 bases of the junction left unmatched. This CDR3 spans 15 amino acids. Per the germline V gene, CDR1 is SGHTA and CDR2 is FQGNSA.

This rearrangement joins TRBV19 to TRBJ1-5; D remains unclear. Trimming removed 5 bases from V and 1 base from J, with 15 bases in between. Germline CDR1 is LNHDA and CDR2 is SQIVND (reference sequence). The CDR3 consists of 16 residues. Written as DNA, the CDR3 is TGTGCCAGTAGTTTGGACGGACTAAAGAGCAATCAGCCCCAGCATTTT. Translation: CASSLDGLKSNQPQHF.

The chain joins TRBV11-1 to TRBJ1-6; D is undetermined. From germline, CDR1 is SGHAT and CDR2 FQDESV (reference sequence). V lost 5 bases to trimming and J lost 10 bases, with 9 bases between them. CDR3 length: 12 amino acids. The CDR3 region is CASSPLGSPLHF. The CDR3 DNA is TGTGCCAGCAGCCCCCTGGGCTCACCCCTCCACTTT.

The V gene is TRBV27, the J gene TRBJ2-1; 9 bases fit TRBD2. Germline CDR1 reads MNHEY; CDR2 reads SMNVEV (reference sequence). CDR3 length: 16 residues. The trim removed 0 bases at V and 10 bases at J, leaving 10 bases unmatched. CDR3 loop: CASSLSALAGRAEQFF. DNA for the CDR3: TGTGCCAGCAGTTTATCGGCCCTAGCGGGGAGGGCCGAGCAGTTCTTC.

This chain connects TRBV6-5 to TRBJ2-2, with 8 nucleotides matching TRBD2. With 6 bases clipped from V and 6 bases from J, the junction kept 6 bases outside the gene matches. The germline CDR1 and CDR2 sequences are MNHEY and SVGAGI. The CDR3 is made up of 14 amino acids. The CDR3 is CASSRISGAGELFF. DNA for the CDR3: TGTGCCAGCAGCCGCATTAGCGGGGCCGGGGAGCTGTTTTTT.

This clone has a handful of counts. The chain has TRBV5-5 and TRBJ2-1, with a possible D match to TRBD2 (5 bases). Per the germline V gene, CDR1 is SGHKS and CDR2 is YYEKEE (reference sequence). This CDR3 comprises 16 residues. Trimming removed 0 bases at V and 7 bases at J, with 17 bases between. The CDR3 spells CASSLAVIALGNEQFF. For the CDR3, the DNA is TGTGCCAGCAGCTTGGCCGTAATAGCGCTTGGGAATGAGCAGTTCTTC.

V and J are TRBV28 and TRBJ1-2; 9 bases fit TRBD1. Germline V gene data show CDR1 as MDHEN and CDR2 as SYDVKM. CDR3 size: 13 residues. V gave up 5 bases and J gave up 5 bases; unmatched junction bases: 3. The CDR3 nucleotides are TGTGCCAGCAGTCCGGGACAGGGTTATGGCTACACCTTC. The encoded protein is CASSPGQGYGYTF.

The V and J genes are TRBV7-2 and TRBJ2-1; possibly TRBD1 for D (5 bases). This CDR3 contains 13 residues. Germline loops: CDR1 SGHTA, CDR2 FQGNSA. With 6 bases removed from V and 4 bases from J, the gap between germline ends came to 10 bases. The CDR3 DNA reads TGTGCCAGCAGTTTCCCAGGGTACAATGAGCAGTTCTTC. It encodes CASSFPGYNEQFF.

In this sample, this clone turned up a few times. This rearrangement joins TRBV27 to TRBJ1-3; unclear D gene. The CDR3 loop spans 15 amino acids. Germline values: CDR1 MNHEY, CDR2 SMNVEV (reference sequence). Trimming stripped 3 bases from V and 0 bases from J, with 9 bases between. The CDR3 coding sequence is TGTGCCAGCAGTTTGCTACCCCCCTCTGGAAACACCATATATTTT. Translating gives CASSLLPPSGNTIYF.

The CDR3 sequence: CASRGQGIAAEAFF. In nucleotides, the CDR3 is TGTGCCAGTAGGGGACAGGGGATAGCAGCTGAAGCTTTCTTT. This chain joins TRBV3-1 (or the pseudogene TRBV3-2) and TRBJ1-1, with 10 nucleotides matching TRBD1. The CDR3 runs to 14 residues. Trimming at V came to 9 bases and at J to 6 bases, leaving 10 bases not matched to a gene. The germline CDR1 and CDR2 sequences are LGHDT and YNNKEL (reference sequence).

This chain connects TRBV28 to TRBJ2-7, with a weak D call TRBD2 (5 bases). The V end lost 2 bases, the J end lost 2 bases, and 16 bases lay between the germline ends. Per the germline V gene, CDR1 is MDHEN and CDR2 is SYDVKM. The CDR3 spans 16 residues. This CDR3 reads CASSLVRGSGTYEQYF. CDR3 sequence (DNA): TGTGCCAGCAGTTTAGTCCGCGGGTCAGGAACCTACGAGCAGTACTTC.

This chain connects TRBV5-6 to TRBJ2-7, with TRBD1 as a possible D gene (6 bases). The V end lost 8 bases, the J end lost 5 bases, and 17 bases lay between the germline ends. The CDR3 loop spans 13 amino acids. Germline V lookup: CDR1 SGHDT, CDR2 YYEEEE. For the CDR3, the DNA is TGTGCCAGTCAGGGGTTCAGGGGTGACGAGCAGTACTTC. Its translation: CASQGFRGDEQYF.

The genes are TRBV19 and TRBJ2-7; D is possibly TRBD2 (6 bases). The V gene's germline CDR1 is LNHDA and CDR2 SQIVND (reference sequence). CDR3 size: 13 residues. Trimming left V 6 bases short and J 0 bases short, with 9 bases between. The DNA for the CDR3 is TGTGCCAGTAGCGACGGGGGCTCCTACGAGCAGTACTTC. It specifies CASSDGGSYEQYF.

The chain recombines TRBV7-8 with TRBJ2-7; 7 nucleotides match TRBD1. The CDR3 covers 18 residues. After removal of 3 bases from V and 1 base from J, the junction contained 15 bases not matched to a gene. CDR1 is SGHVS, CDR2 FQNEAQ, per germline. The DNA of the CDR3 is TGTGCCAGCAGCTTGGCCACAGGGGAACCACCCTTTTCCTACGAGCAGTACTTC. Its translation is CASSLATGEPPFSYEQYF.

The chain is built from TRBV5-6 and TRBJ2-5; TRBD1 matches at 9 bases. Germline-derived CDR1 and CDR2 are SGHDT and YYEEEE. Trimming cost V 4 bases and J 5 bases; bases outside gene matches: 9. The CDR3 covers 15 residues. The CDR3 protein is CASSIRTGGRETQYF. The DNA of the CDR3 is TGTGCCAGCAGCATAAGAACAGGGGGCCGGGAGACCCAGTACTTC.

The chain is built from TRBV14 and TRBJ1-3; D is undetermined. V gave up 0 bases and J gave up 0 bases, with 6 bases separating them. Per the germline V gene, CDR1 is SGHDN and CDR2 is FVKESK. This CDR3 comprises 15 residues. Here the CDR3 reads CASSQDGGSGNTIYF. The CDR3 DNA reads as TGTGCCAGCAGCCAAGACGGCGGCTCTGGAAACACCATATATTTT. The entire variable domain, with the rest obtained from reference TRBV14 and TRBJ1-3, is as follows: EAGVTQFPSHSVIEKGQTVTLRCDPISGHDNLYWYRRVMGKEIKFLLHFVKESKQDESGMPNNRFLAERTGGTYSTLKVQPAELEDSGVYFCASSQDGGSGNTIYFGEGSWLTVV.

The chain carries TRBV7-9 and TRBJ2-7; 11 bases map to TRBD2. Germline trimming cut 5 bases from V and 13 bases from J; bases unmatched to any gene: 7. Germline-derived CDR1 and CDR2 are SEHNR and FQNEAQ (reference sequence). This CDR3 comprises 12 residues. The CDR3 reads CASSTNSGRAYF. The CDR3 DNA reads TGTGCCAGCAGCACGAATAGCGGGAGGGCCTACTTC.

CDR3 DNA sequence: TGTGCCAGCAGCCGGACAGGGGGCATAGAGAATTATGGCTACACCTTC. Residues: CASSRTGGIENYGYTF. The V gene is TRBV9, the J gene TRBJ1-2, with TRBD1 identical over 11 bases. The germline V gene encodes CDR1 SGDLS and CDR2 YYNGEE. CDR3 length: 16 amino acids. Trimming cost V 4 bases and J 5 bases; bases outside gene matches: 10.

V gene TRBV5-1 combines with J gene TRBJ2-7; D perhaps matches TRBD1 (6 bases). There are 14 residues in the CDR3. Trimming stripped 0 bases from V and 4 bases from J, with 11 bases between. CDR1 SGHRS and CDR2 YFSETQ come from the germline V gene. As DNA, the CDR3 is TGCGCCAGCAGCTTGGACAGGGCCGGGTACGAGCAGTACTTC. Translated, it gives CASSLDRAGYEQYF.

This chain connects TRBV7-6 to TRBJ2-1; 13 nucleotides line up with TRBD2. With V trimmed by 5 bases and J by 6 bases, 1 base remained unmatched. CDR1 and CDR2 from the germline V gene are SGHVS and FNYEAQ. This CDR3 has 14 residues. In DNA form, the CDR3 reads TGTGCCAGCAGCGGACTAGCGGGAGCCAATGAGCAGTTCTTC. Encoded protein: CASSGLAGANEQFF.

The V call is TRBV3-1 (or the pseudogene TRBV3-2), the J call TRBJ2-7; TRBD2 might be the D (5 bases). V was trimmed by 4 bases and J by 3 bases, leaving 16 bases between them. In germline, CDR1 is LGHDT, CDR2 YNNKEL (reference sequence). This CDR3 has 15 amino acids. The CDR3 sequence: CASSRLRSGNYEQYF. CDR3 nucleotide sequence: TGTGCCAGCAGCCGTCTTCGCAGCGGTAACTACGAGCAGTACTTC.

CDR3 residues: CASSHLGGERGPDTQYF. The CDR3 bases are TGCGCCAGCAGCCATCTGGGGGGGGAGAGGGGTCCAGATACGCAGTATTTT. This chain connects TRBV4-1 to TRBJ2-3; 7 bases match TRBD2. The V segment lost 3 bases and the J segment 4 bases; nucleotides outside the gene matches: 13. Germline V gene data show CDR1 as MGHRA and CDR2 as YSYEKL. The CDR3 totals 17 residues.

This clone showed up just once. V gene TRBV19 combines with J gene TRBJ1-5; TRBD1 matches at 9 bases. CDR1 and CDR2 (germline): LNHDA, SQIVND (reference sequence). CDR3 length: 14 amino acids. After removal of 8 bases from V and 4 bases from J, the junction contained 6 bases not matched to a gene. CDR3 in DNA: TGTGCCAGTCTATTACAGGGGGCAAATCAGCCCCAGCATTTT. This translates into CASLLQGANQPQHF.

The CDR3 nucleotides read TGTGCCAGCACGGACAGCCGCAAGTTGGCCCAGCATTTT. Protein product: CASTDSRKLAQHF. This chain connects TRBV28 to TRBJ1-5, with D tentatively TRBD1 (6 bases). Between the trimmed V and J ends, which lost 7 bases and 11 bases, there was a span of 18 bases. The CDR3 has 13 amino acids. Germline assignment: CDR1 MDHEN and CDR2 SYDVKM.